The 22 T cell receptor beta chains given below trace back to one sample, sequenced in a study of T cell responses to AZD1222 COVID-19 vaccine. Profiled with immunoSEQ multiplex PCR; TCRdb holds only in-frame clones, not every one. The sample consists of approximately 130,000 clones, 70% to 90% of them appearing once. The specimen was peripheral blood, collected 28 days after the second AZD1222 dose. These TCRs come from an adult who received the AZD1222 COVID-19 vaccine.

This clone appeared a single time. The chain employs TRBV6-5 and TRBJ1-2, with a tentative D call TRBD1 (5 bases). This CDR3 contains 16 residues. Between the trimmed V and J ends, which lost 0 bases and 4 bases, there was a span of 15 bases. From germline, CDR1 is MNHEY and CDR2 SVGAGI. CDR3 region: CASSYSGTERSYGYTF. DNA of the CDR3: TGTGCCAGCAGTTACTCTGGGACCGAGAGGAGCTATGGCTACACCTTC.

This clone was seen a handful of times. The V and J genes are TRBV7-9 and TRBJ2-1; D remains unclear. This CDR3 has 15 residues. V lost 6 bases, J lost 0 bases, and 12 bases lay in between. Germline lookup yields CDR1 SEHNR and CDR2 FQNEAQ (reference sequence). CDR3 region: CASSRTESSYNEQFF. As DNA, the CDR3 is TGTGCCAGCAGTCGTACCGAATCCTCCTACAATGAGCAGTTCTTC.

The chain combines TRBV9 with TRBJ2-1; D gene ambiguous. From germline, CDR1 is SGDLS and CDR2 YYNGEE. V was trimmed by 4 bases and J by 9 bases, leaving 17 bases between them. This CDR3 is 14 amino acids long. CDR3 protein: CASSSRYNPFEQFF. In DNA form, the CDR3 reads TGTGCCAGCAGCTCCCGTTATAACCCGTTTGAGCAGTTCTTC.

This clone was found a few times. Other nucleotide sequences in the sample specify the same CDR3. V gene TRBV6-5 combines with J gene TRBJ1-1, with no clear D. Per the germline V gene, CDR1 is MNHEY and CDR2 is SVGAGI. The V end was cut by 0 bases, the J end by 1 base, with 3 bases between. CDR3 length: 13 residues. The CDR3 sequence is CASSYSENTEAFF. The CDR3 DNA is TGTGCCAGCAGTTACTCTGAGAACACTGAAGCTTTCTTT.

The V call is TRBV7-2, the J call TRBJ2-2, with 7 bases fitting TRBD1. V shed 6 bases, J shed 4 bases, and the junction held 8 bases outside the gene matches. Germline V gene lookup returns CDR1 SGHTA and CDR2 FQGNSA. CDR3 length equals 15 residues. The CDR3, as DNA: TGTGCCAGCAGTTTCGAGGGGGCAGGCACCGGGGAGCTGTTTTTT. Protein sequence: CASSFEGAGTGELFF.

The J gene is TRBJ1-4, the V gene TRBV15; D may be TRBD1 (5 bases). CDR3 length: 15 residues. CDR1 is LNHNV, CDR2 YYDKDF, per germline (reference sequence). Deletions cut 0 bases from V and 6 bases from J, with 11 bases between. This CDR3 is CATSRDQGWDEKLFF. DNA of the CDR3: TGTGCCACCAGCAGAGATCAGGGTTGGGATGAAAAACTGTTTTTT. The variable domain in full, completed from reference TRBV15 and TRBJ1-4, reads DAMVIQNPRYQVTQFGKPVTLSCSQTLNHNVMYWYQQKSSQAPKLLFHYYDKDFNNEADTPDNFQSRRPNTSFCFLDIRSPGLGDTAMYLCATSRDQGWDEKLFFGSGTQLSVL.

This sequence joins TRBV6-4 and TRBJ1-1; 8 positions match TRBD1. The V gene end was trimmed by 5 bases and the J gene end by 5 bases; junction bases not matched to a gene: 4. CDR1 MRHNA and CDR2 SNTAGT come from the germline V gene. This CDR3 is 13 amino acids long. The CDR3 is CASSQGAQTEAFF. The CDR3 region has the DNA TGTGCCAGCAGTCAGGGGGCGCAGACTGAAGCTTTCTTT.

The chain employs TRBV10-2 and TRBJ1-1, with TRBD1 matching over 7 bases. Per the germline V gene, CDR1 is WSHSY and CDR2 is SAAADI. The ends lost 5 bases at V and 9 bases at J; junction bases unmatched: 12. The CDR3 sequence is 14 residues long. The CDR3 DNA reads as TGCGCCAGCAGTCGGATAGGGACAGAGGGGAAAGCTTTCTTT. The encoded protein is CASSRIGTEGKAFF.

The chain combines TRBV2 with TRBJ1-2; the D is unclear. CDR1 SNHLY and CDR2 FYNNEI come from the germline V gene. CDR3 length: 12 amino acids. V was shortened by 7 bases and J by 1 base, with 7 bases between the two germline ends. The CDR3 DNA reads TGTGCCAGCAAGACGGATAACTATGGCTACACCTTC. The encoded protein is CASKTDNYGYTF.

V and J are TRBV2 and TRBJ1-6; D gene unclear. Germline values: CDR1 SNHLY, CDR2 FYNNEI. V shed 3 bases and J shed 10 bases, with 13 bases lying between them. CDR3 size: 14 residues. The CDR3 nucleotides are TGTGCCAGCAGTGAGGCTCGGGTAGCATCACCCCTCCACTTT. The encoded protein is CASSEARVASPLHF.

This chain links TRBV20-1 with TRBJ1-5; D uncertain. Trimming pared 3 bases from V and 3 bases from J, leaving 6 bases between. The CDR3 sequence is 12 residues long. Germline V gene data show CDR1 as DFQATT and CDR2 as SNEGSKA (reference sequence). CDR3 loop: CSASLDNQPQHF. CDR3 coding DNA: TGCAGTGCTAGTTTGGACAATCAGCCCCAGCATTTT.

The chain has TRBV6-4 and TRBJ2-3; 14 bases agree with TRBD2. The CDR3 spans 15 residues. Germline V CDR1 and CDR2: MRHNA, SNTAGT. V lost 5 bases, J lost 3 bases, and 1 base stayed unmatched. The CDR3 DNA follows: TGTGCCAGCAGTCGACTAGCGGGAGGGACAGATACGCAGTATTTT. Translating gives CASSRLAGGTDTQYF.

The chain couples TRBV3-1 (or the pseudogene TRBV3-2) to TRBJ1-1; 12 bases align to TRBD1. V lost 1 base and J lost 7; bases outside the gene matches: 7. Germline V lookup: CDR1 LGHDT, CDR2 YNNKEL (reference sequence). This CDR3 is built from 16 residues. The CDR3, as DNA: TGTGCCAGCAGCCAAGTTGGAGGGACAGGGGGCCGTGAAGCTTTCTTT. This encodes CASSQVGGTGGREAFF.

CDR3 nucleotides: TGTGCCACCACCCTAGCTGACAATCAGCCCCAGCATTTT. This codes for CATTLADNQPQHF. V is TRBV10-3 and J is TRBJ1-5; D call uncertain. V was clipped by 10 bases and J by 3 bases, with 13 bases between them. This CDR3 has 13 residues. Germline V gives CDR1 ENHRY, CDR2 SYGVKD.

The chain is built from TRBV5-1 and TRBJ2-5; perhaps TRBD2 as D (7 bases). V lost 0 bases and J lost 5, with 11 bases in between. CDR1 is SGHRS and CDR2 is YFSETQ in the germline V gene. The CDR3 spans 14 residues. CDR3 amino acids: CASSLAGGGETQYF. As DNA, the CDR3 is TGCGCCAGCAGCTTGGCGGGGGGCGGTGAGACCCAGTACTTC.

The V gene is TRBV10-1, the J gene TRBJ1-3; unclear D gene. The CDR3 spans 15 residues. Germline CDR1 reads WNHNN; CDR2 reads SYGVQD (reference sequence). Trimming cost V 1 base and J 0 bases, with 7 bases left between them. Here the CDR3 DNA reads TGCGCCAGCAGTGAGTACAGCCGCTCTGGAAACACCATATATTTT. This codes for CASSEYSRSGNTIYF.

The chain combines TRBV6-5 with TRBJ1-5; tentative D call: TRBD1 (5 bases). Trimming removed 5 bases from V and 0 bases from J, with 8 bases in between. Per germline, CDR1 MNHEY and CDR2 SVGAGI. This CDR3 comprises 14 residues. Here the CDR3 DNA reads TGTGCCAGCAGTACAGGTTCTAGCAATCAGCCCCAGCATTTT. Protein: CASSTGSSNQPQHF.

Only a few counts were recorded for this clone. This chain uses TRBV7-2 with TRBJ2-7; D ambiguous. Germline V gene sequence: CDR1 SGHTA, CDR2 FQGNSA. The ends were cut back, 2 bases at V and 5 bases at J, with 4 bases in the middle. The CDR3 covers 11 residues. CDR3 DNA: TGTGCCAGCAGCTTAATGAACGAGCAGTACTTC. This sequence encodes CASSLMNEQYF.

This chain joins TRBV29-1 and TRBJ1-4; TRBD1 matches at 8 bases. Germline V gene lookup returns CDR1 SQVTM and CDR2 ANQGSEA. The CDR3 is 15 residues long. The V segment lost 4 bases and the J segment 5 bases; nucleotides outside the gene matches: 9. CDR3 sequence (DNA): TGCAGCGTTGGTATGTGGGGACAGGACAATGAAAAACTGTTTTTT. It is translated as CSVGMWGQDNEKLFF.

The DNA for the CDR3 is TGTGCCAGCAGCCAAGCACCCCACAATGAGCAGTTCTTC. This sequence encodes CASSQAPHNEQFF. The chain employs TRBV3-1 (or the pseudogene TRBV3-2) and TRBJ2-1; D not certain. The germline V and J ends were trimmed by 1 base and 5 bases, with 6 bases remaining between them. The CDR3 spans 13 residues. Germline loops: CDR1 LGHDT, CDR2 YNNKEL (reference sequence).

The rearrangement uses TRBV5-1 and TRBJ1-2, with 9 positions matching TRBD1. The CDR3 consists of 14 residues. V was clipped by 4 bases and J by 5 bases; unmatched bases: 6. CDR1 is SGHRS, CDR2 YFSETQ, per germline. CDR3 DNA: TGCGCCAGCAGCCAAGGGACAGGGCCTTATGGCTACACCTTC. Translated: CASSQGTGPYGYTF.

The J gene is TRBJ1-1, the V gene TRBV19, with D possibly being TRBD1 (5 bases). This CDR3 comprises 16 residues. Germline V lookup: CDR1 LNHDA, CDR2 SQIVND (reference sequence). V shed 1 base and J shed 0 bases, with 12 bases lying between them. CDR3 amino acids: CASSIAVQALNTEAFF. The CDR3 nucleotides read TGTGCCAGTAGTATAGCCGTACAGGCCTTGAACACTGAAGCTTTCTTT. The full variable domain, its missing parts supplied by reference TRBV19 and TRBJ1-1, is DGGITQSPKYLFRKEGQNVTLSCEQNLNHDAMYWYRQDPGQGLRLIYYSQIVNDFQKGDIAEGYSVSREKKESFPLTVTSAQKNPTAFYLCASSIAVQALNTEAFFGQGTRLTVV.